Each of the 6 T cell receptor beta chains below was sequenced from the same sample in a study of cytomegalovirus exposure and HLA in healthy donors. Researchers ran the PCR with 60 Vbeta and 13 Jbeta primers. Sequencing was performed with immunoSEQ multiplex PCR; in TCRdb, only in-frame clones are kept and a portion is missing. The table has some 150,000 clones, over 80% seen once. What was sequenced was PBMCs. The origin of the receptors is a woman aged 30 to 39 in good health and CMV-seronegative.

V and J are TRBV18 and TRBJ1-5; no clear D. V was trimmed by 8 bases and J by 1 base, leaving 12 bases between them. Germline values: CDR1 KGHSH, CDR2 LQKENI. There are 14 residues in the CDR3. The CDR3 protein is CASTPTASNQPQHF. The CDR3 nucleotides read TGTGCCAGCACCCCCACTGCAAGCAATCAGCCCCAGCATTTT.

The rearrangement links TRBV29-1 to TRBJ1-2; D call uncertain. V was pared by 2 bases and J by 4 bases, with 8 bases between. This CDR3 contains 12 residues. Germline-derived CDR1 and CDR2 are SQVTM and ANQGSEA. The CDR3 DNA sequence: TGCAGCGTTGAATATAGCGGCTATGGCTACACCTTC. Its protein product is CSVEYSGYGYTF.

For the CDR3, the DNA is TGTGCCAGCAGCACACAGACGGGACAGGGGAGGATAGGCTATGGCTACACCTTC. Its protein product is CASSTQTGQGRIGYGYTF. The chain uses TRBV5-6 and TRBJ1-2, with 10 bases fitting TRBD1. Germline V gene sequence: CDR1 SGHDT, CDR2 YYEEEE. Germline trimming cut 4 bases from V and 4 bases from J; bases unmatched to any gene: 16. The CDR3 is 18 amino acids.

The V and J genes are TRBV7-2 and TRBJ2-5; no clear D. The CDR3 loop spans 15 amino acids. Trimming removed 4 bases from V and 4 bases from J, with 16 bases in between. Germline V gene sequence: CDR1 SGHTA, CDR2 FQGNSA. In DNA form, the CDR3 reads TGTGCCAGCAGCTACCTACTCGTCTCTGGAGAGACCCAGTACTTC. Protein sequence: CASSYLLVSGETQYF.

V is TRBV18 and J is TRBJ1-1; 9 positions agree with TRBD1. This CDR3 comprises 14 residues. The J segment lost 6 bases and the V segment lost 5 bases, leaving 7 bases of the junction unmatched. Germline V CDR1 and CDR2: KGHSH, LQKENI. CDR3 DNA sequence: TGTGCCAGCTCATACGGGACAGGGCGGGCTGAAGCTTTCTTT. Protein product: CASSYGTGRAEAFF.

This chain links TRBV30 with TRBJ1-3; maybe TRBD1 (6 bases). Trimming took 7 bases from V and 0 from J, leaving 13 bases between them. Germline CDR1 GTSNPN, CDR2 SVGIG (reference sequence). The CDR3 runs 14 residues. CDR3 nucleotides: TGTGCCTTTTCACCCAGGGGCTCTGGAAACACCATATATTTT. Its translation: CAFSPRGSGNTIYF.